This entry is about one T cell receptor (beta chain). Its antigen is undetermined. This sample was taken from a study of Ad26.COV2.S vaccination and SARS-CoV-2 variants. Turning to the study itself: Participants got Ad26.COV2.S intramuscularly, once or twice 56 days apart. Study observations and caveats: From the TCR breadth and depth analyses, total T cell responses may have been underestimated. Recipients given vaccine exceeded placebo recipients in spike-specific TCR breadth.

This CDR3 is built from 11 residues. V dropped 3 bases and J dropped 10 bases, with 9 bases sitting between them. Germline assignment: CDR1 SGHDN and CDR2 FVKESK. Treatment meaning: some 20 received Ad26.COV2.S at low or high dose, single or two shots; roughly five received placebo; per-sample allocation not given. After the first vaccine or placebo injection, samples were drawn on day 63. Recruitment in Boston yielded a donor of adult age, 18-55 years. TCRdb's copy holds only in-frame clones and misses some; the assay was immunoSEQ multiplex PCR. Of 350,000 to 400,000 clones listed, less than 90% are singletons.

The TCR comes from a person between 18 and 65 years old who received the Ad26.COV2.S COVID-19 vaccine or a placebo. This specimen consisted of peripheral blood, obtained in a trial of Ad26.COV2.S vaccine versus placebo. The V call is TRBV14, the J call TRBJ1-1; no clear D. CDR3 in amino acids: CASSQGWRAFF. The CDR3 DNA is TGTGCCAGCAGCCAGGGTTGGAGAGCTTTCTTT.